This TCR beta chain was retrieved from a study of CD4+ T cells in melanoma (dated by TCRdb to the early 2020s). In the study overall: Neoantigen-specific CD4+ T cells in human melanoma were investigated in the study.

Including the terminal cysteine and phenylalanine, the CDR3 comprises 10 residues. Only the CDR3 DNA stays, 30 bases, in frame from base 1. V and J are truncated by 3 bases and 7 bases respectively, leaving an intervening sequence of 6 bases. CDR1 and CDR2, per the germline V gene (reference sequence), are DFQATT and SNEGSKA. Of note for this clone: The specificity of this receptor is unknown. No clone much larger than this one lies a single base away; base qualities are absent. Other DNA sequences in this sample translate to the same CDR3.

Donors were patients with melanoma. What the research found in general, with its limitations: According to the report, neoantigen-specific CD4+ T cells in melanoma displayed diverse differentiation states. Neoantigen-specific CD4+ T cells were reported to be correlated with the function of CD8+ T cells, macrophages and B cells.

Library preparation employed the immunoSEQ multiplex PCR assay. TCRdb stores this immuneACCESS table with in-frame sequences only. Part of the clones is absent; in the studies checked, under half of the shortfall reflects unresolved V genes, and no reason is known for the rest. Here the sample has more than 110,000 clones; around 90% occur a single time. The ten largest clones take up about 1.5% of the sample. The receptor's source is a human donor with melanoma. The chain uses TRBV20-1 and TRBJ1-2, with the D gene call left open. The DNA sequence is TGCAGTGCTAGGTTCTCTGGCTACACCTTC. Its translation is CSARFSGYTF.